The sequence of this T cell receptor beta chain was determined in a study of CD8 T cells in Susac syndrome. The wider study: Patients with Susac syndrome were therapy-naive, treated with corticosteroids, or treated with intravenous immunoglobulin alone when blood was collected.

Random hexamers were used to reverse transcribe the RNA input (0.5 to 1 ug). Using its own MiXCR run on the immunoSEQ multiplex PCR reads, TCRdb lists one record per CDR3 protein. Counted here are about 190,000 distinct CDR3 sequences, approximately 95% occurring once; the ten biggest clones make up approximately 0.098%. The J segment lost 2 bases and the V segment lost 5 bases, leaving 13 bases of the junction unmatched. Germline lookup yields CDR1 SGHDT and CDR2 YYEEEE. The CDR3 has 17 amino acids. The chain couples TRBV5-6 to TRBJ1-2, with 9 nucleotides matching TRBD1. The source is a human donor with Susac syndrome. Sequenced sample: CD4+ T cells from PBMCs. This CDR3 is CASSSPAGQGRNYGYTF. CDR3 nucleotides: TGTGCCAGCAGTTCACCTGCCGGACAGGGGCGGAACTATGGCTACACCTTC.